This entry lists 10 T cell receptor beta chains sequenced from one sample in a study of patients and donors after allogeneic stem cell transplantation. TCRdb reanalysed the RT-PCR reads using MiXCR and keeps one entry per CDR3 protein. The sample carries some 230,000 distinct CDR3 sequences, roughly 14% recorded once. The source material was blood, either unsorted or a sorted T cell fraction (not recorded which). These receptors were obtained from a human donor who was either an allogeneic HSCT recipient or a stem cell or donor lymphocyte infusion donor (not recorded which). It is not recorded whose cells these are; they may come from a transplant donor.

This clonotype was recorded many times. V gene TRBV5-1 combines with J gene TRBJ1-1; D is possibly TRBD1 (5 bases). Deletions cut 2 bases from V and 3 bases from J, with 14 bases between. In germline, CDR1 is SGHRS, CDR2 YFSETQ. This CDR3 comprises 15 residues. CDR3 sequence: CASSLTTASDTEAFF. CDR3 in DNA: TGCGCCAGCAGCTTAACGACAGCCTCGGACACTGAAGCTTTCTTT.

This clonotype has at least ten counts. At one of its ends the junction is not consistent with the germline gene, which may arise from a read error. The chain links TRBV29-1 to TRBJ1-1, with 7 bases matching TRBD1. Germline loops: CDR1 SQVTM, CDR2 ANQGSEA. The length of the CDR3 is 11 residues. CDR3 DNA sequence: TGCAGCGTTGATTCCAGGGCAGGGGGATACTTT. It specifies CSVDSRAGGYF.

The chain couples TRBV20-1 to TRBJ2-3, with D hard to call. CDR1 is DFQATT and CDR2 is SNEGSKA in the germline V gene (reference sequence). Trimming shortened V by 3 bases and J by 0 bases, and 13 bases separated the two germline ends. This CDR3 is built from 15 residues. CDR3 in amino acids: CSARARGFSTDTQYF. CDR3 bases: TGCAGTGCTAGGGCTCGAGGTTTCAGCACAGATACGCAGTATTTT.

This clonotype was detected ten times or more. The chain is built from TRBV5-1 and TRBJ1-5, with 7 bases matching TRBD1. This CDR3 spans 14 amino acids. Germline assignment: CDR1 SGHRS and CDR2 YFSETQ. The J segment lost 5 bases and the V segment lost 0 bases, leaving 2 bases of the junction unmatched. CDR3 DNA: TGCGCCAGCAGCTTGGCAGGGGGTGATCAGCCCCAGCATTTT. Translating gives CASSLAGGDQPQHF.

This clonotype has just a few counts. V usage is TRBV6-1 and J usage is TRBJ2-7, with D tentatively TRBD2 (5 bases). The CDR3 extends over 15 amino acids. The V end was cut by 5 bases, the J end by 1 base, with 15 bases between. The germline CDR1 and CDR2 sequences are MNHNS and SASEGT. The CDR3 loop reads CASSLNGDISYEQYF. CDR3 nucleotide sequence: TGTGCCAGCAGTCTAAACGGGGATATTTCCTACGAGCAGTACTTC.

There are many counts of this clonotype. This chain uses TRBV13 with TRBJ2-1; 13 bases match TRBD2. CDR3 size: 18 residues. In germline, CDR1 is PRHDT, CDR2 FYEKMQ (reference sequence). V lost 3 bases and J lost 1; bases outside the gene matches: 6. Here the CDR3 reads CASSLTSGRPLSYNEQFF. The DNA of the CDR3 is TGTGCCAGCAGCTTGACTAGCGGGAGGCCCTTATCCTACAATGAGCAGTTCTTC.

V usage is TRBV2 and J usage is TRBJ2-7; D is undetermined. V lost 3 bases and J lost 4, with 13 bases in between. Looked up from germline, CDR1 is SNHLY and CDR2 is FYNNEI. CDR3 size: 14 residues. In DNA form, the CDR3 reads TGTGCCAGCAGTGAGGCTGGCGGTTCATACGAGCAGTACTTC. It translates to CASSEAGGSYEQYF.

This clonotype was counted at least ten times. This chain links TRBV6-1 with TRBJ2-7; 9 bases are shared with TRBD1. V dropped 7 bases and J dropped 3; count of bases not matched to a gene: 7. CDR1 and CDR2 from the germline V gene are MNHNS and SASEGT. The CDR3 runs to 14 residues. CDR3 bases: TGTGCCAGCAAGAGGGACAGGGTTCTCTACGAGCAGTACTTC. Translated: CASKRDRVLYEQYF.

The rearrangement links TRBV7-6 to TRBJ2-3, with D perhaps matching TRBD2 (6 bases). CDR1 SGHVS and CDR2 FNYEAQ come from the germline V gene. CDR3 length: 14 residues. Trimming removed 5 bases from V and 3 bases from J, with 12 bases in between. The CDR3 loop reads CASSKVGGTDTQYF. The CDR3 coding sequence is TGTGCCAGCAGCAAGGTCGGGGGAACAGATACGCAGTATTTT. Filled out from reference TRBV7-6 and TRBJ2-3, the complete variable domain reads GAGVSQSPRYKVTKRGQDVALRCDPISGHVSLYWYRQALGQGPEFLTYFNYEAQQDKSGLPNDRFSAERPEGSISTLTIQRTEQRDSAMYRCASSKVGGTDTQYFGPGTRLTVL.

This clonotype was detected many times. The J gene is TRBJ2-5, the V gene TRBV11-2, with 11 nucleotides matching TRBD2. The CDR3 is 18 residues long. Germline CDR1 SGHAT, CDR2 FQNNGV. Trimming at V came to 4 bases and at J to 4 bases, leaving 14 bases not matched to a gene. CDR3 sequence (DNA): TGTGCCAGCAGCTCGGTGGTGTTAGCGGGGGGGCCCAGAGAGACCCAGTACTTC. This codes for CASSSVVLAGGPRETQYF.